This is a list of T cell receptor beta chains from one sample in a study of T cell responses to AZD1222 COVID-19 vaccine. TCRdb keeps only in-frame clones here, not all; method: immunoSEQ multiplex PCR. The sample carries approximately 190,000 clones, roughly 92% recorded once. The sample here was peripheral blood, taken 28 days after the second AZD1222 dose. The receptors were gathered from an adult who received the AZD1222 COVID-19 vaccine. CDR3s leave out the opening cysteine and the closing phenylalanine or tryptophan. The D gene is left open where the match is weak.

D gene,J gene,V gene,CDR3 protein
TRBD1,TRBJ1-1,TRBV6-5,ASAKGQGIGTEAF
TRBD2,TRBJ2-2,TRBV28,ASISGGLTNTGELF
TRBD1,TRBJ1-3,TRBV28,ASSLSPGQGENTIY
-,TRBJ2-1,TRBV7-2,ASSLYWGPYNEQF
-,TRBJ1-1,TRBV19,ASSVRDTEAF
-,TRBJ1-2,TRBV6-1,ASSESGGNYGYT
TRBD1,TRBJ1-2,TRBV3-1/TRBV3-2,ASSQDPDRARNYGYT
-,TRBJ1-1,TRBV4-1,ASSQGLMNTEAF
-,TRBJ1-6,TRBV10-3,AISESTVSYNSPLH
-,TRBJ1-5,TRBV28,ASARDSNQPQH
-,TRBJ1-1,TRBV7-9,ASSSPGGEAF
-,TRBJ2-6,TRBV7-3,ASSQSSGANVLT
-,TRBJ1-5,TRBV29-1,SVAQGYNQPQH
-,TRBJ1-2,TRBV6-5,ASSFIQTNYGYT
-,TRBJ1-5,TRBV10-2,ASSGPGQDNQPQH
-,TRBJ1-1,TRBV27,ASSFQGGTEAF
TRBD2,TRBJ2-7,TRBV11-1,ASSRQSGTHYEQY
-,TRBJ2-7,TRBV4-2,ASSQNPGQVYEQY
TRBD1,TRBJ1-6,TRBV5-4,ASSSGQGFGRSPLH
-,TRBJ1-5,TRBV19,ASSRGKGPPWPQH
-,TRBJ1-3,TRBV18,ASSPSRGSAGNTIY
-,TRBJ1-1,TRBV2,ASRYTGSTEAF
-,TRBJ1-2,TRBV5-6,ASSFGGAGNYGYT
-,TRBJ2-5,TRBV11-2,ASSLSTGTGGKTQY
TRBD1,TRBJ1-2,TRBV30,AWSRAGEGAARGYT
-,TRBJ2-7,TRBV11-1,ASSGDVSYEQY
-,TRBJ1-1,TRBV2,ASSGPGGQNTEAF
-,TRBJ2-1,TRBV9,ASSVGTLPNNEQF
-,TRBJ1-5,TRBV4-2,ASSQEWGRLSPQH
-,TRBJ1-5,TRBV4-2,ASSQDWPTPDQPQH
TRBD1,TRBJ2-2,TRBV2,ASRAGGVTGELF
-,TRBJ1-2,TRBV12-3/TRBV12-4,ASSFARFYGYT
TRBD1,TRBJ1-4,TRBV5-5,ASSLDRGGEKLF
TRBD1,TRBJ1-5,TRBV15,ATSRSRGQGQPQH
TRBD1,TRBJ2-3,TRBV11-3,ASSLGAGGDLTDTQY
-,TRBJ1-5,TRBV7-2,ASSNMRGQPQH
TRBD1,TRBJ1-4,TRBV7-2,ASSSRGTGASLYEKLF
-,TRBJ2-1,TRBV6-6,ASSPFAGANEQF
-,TRBJ2-1,TRBV7-9,ASINRGTAYNEQF
-,TRBJ2-7,TRBV25-1,ASSGHWRVQY
-,TRBJ1-6,TRBV3-1/TRBV3-2,ASSPTENSPLH
TRBD2,TRBJ2-7,TRBV5-1,ASSFASVSGADSYEQY
-,TRBJ1-3,TRBV7-8,ASRLGSSGNTIY
-,TRBJ1-2,TRBV2,ASSLTEAYGYT
TRBD1,TRBJ1-6,TRBV11-3,ASRGDRGNSPLH
TRBD1,TRBJ1-1,TRBV30,AGTGTGSTEAF
TRBD1,TRBJ2-1,TRBV2,ASSRDRGNEQF
-,TRBJ2-7,TRBV7-8,ASSIRTVGDYEQY